This paragraph reports one TCR beta chain. This CDR3 is 17 amino acids long. Looked up from germline, CDR1 is LNHDA and CDR2 is SQIVND (reference sequence). Trimming shortened V by 9 bases and J by 2 bases, and 25 bases separated the two germline ends. The authors' processing: Estimation of nucleated cell counts relied on the amplification of reference gene primers. Generated by immunoSEQ multiplex PCR, the TCRdb table keeps only in-frame clones and is missing some. For V, J and clone size, that table is used; D and trimming come from the DNA. This sample has under 60,000 clones; 80% to 90% occur once, and the top ten carry approximately 6.5%. These data are taken from a study of blood T cell repertoires in COVID-19. Turning to the study itself: From the United States, Italy and Spain came samples of acute and convalescent COVID-19. T cells, B-cell-depleted T cells, or PBMCs supplied cDNA or gDNA.

Seattle patient enrollment occurred during active infection, with longitudinal follow-up thereafter. This TCR derives from a woman in her sixties or seventies with COVID-19, enrolled during active disease. What was sequenced was peripheral blood. The chain is built from TRBV19 and TRBJ1-2; maybe TRBD1 (6 bases). CDR3 in amino acids: CASTRSLLQGGNYGYTF. Written as DNA, the CDR3 is TGTGCCAGCACCAGATCCCTCTTACAGGGAGGGAACTATGGCTACACCTTC. The variable domain in full, completed from reference TRBV19 and TRBJ1-2, reads DGGITQSPKYLFRKEGQNVTLSCEQNLNHDAMYWYRQDPGQGLRLIYYSQIVNDFQKGDIAEGYSVSREKKESFPLTVTSAQKNPTAFYLCASTRSLLQGGNYGYTFGSGTRLTVV.